This is a list of T cell receptor beta chains from one sample in a study of a mutant IDH1 vaccine in newly diagnosed glioma. These receptors' targets are unknown. Sequenced by immunoSEQ multiplex PCR; TCRdb stores in-frame clones only, minus some. The sample includes about 30,000 clones, 87% seen only once; the top ten take around 3%. The sequencing used peripheral blood mononuclear cells (PBMCs), collected from a glioma patient whose treatment included an IDH1 peptide vaccine. These receptors were taken from a woman aged 40 to 55 with glioma. Some clones in this sample may be carry-over from other donors' samples. The CDR3 runs from the conserved cysteine through the conserved F or W. Each record gives: D gene, clone size, V gene, J gene, CDR3 protein, CDR3 DNA. D genes are given only for firm matches. Not every row has a clone size; where given, it reads once, few, many or a size class.

d_call: TRBD1; clone_size: .; v_call: TRBV7-2; j_call: TRBJ1-5; cdr3_aa: CASSLDRGLSQPQHF; cdr3_nt: TGTGCCAGCAGCCTCGACAGGGGATTAAGTCAGCCCCAGCATTTT
d_call: .; clone_size: few; v_call: TRBV6-5; j_call: TRBJ1-4; cdr3_aa: CASSRDGIEKLFF; cdr3_nt: TGTGCCAGCAGCAGGGATGGGATTGAAAAACTGTTTTTT
d_call: .; clone_size: few; v_call: TRBV28; j_call: TRBJ1-6; cdr3_aa: CASSSTWDNSPLHF; cdr3_nt: TGTGCCAGCAGCTCCACATGGGATAATTCACCCCTCCACTTT
d_call: .; clone_size: .; v_call: TRBV27; j_call: TRBJ1-1; cdr3_aa: CASRSGYTEAFF; cdr3_nt: TGTGCCAGCAGATCAGGTTATACTGAAGCTTTCTTT
d_call: .; clone_size: .; v_call: TRBV7-9; j_call: TRBJ2-2; cdr3_aa: CASSFGPGELFF; cdr3_nt: TGTGCCAGCAGCTTCGGCCCCGGGGAGCTGTTTTTT
d_call: .; clone_size: .; v_call: TRBV27; j_call: TRBJ2-1; cdr3_aa: CASSPRGSWEEEQFF; cdr3_nt: TGTGCCAGCAGTCCCCGGGGAAGTTGGGAAGAAGAGCAGTTCTTC
d_call: .; clone_size: .; v_call: TRBV7-9; j_call: TRBJ1-5; cdr3_aa: CASSFFQPQHF; cdr3_nt: TGTGCCAGCAGCTTCTTTCAGCCCCAGCATTTT
d_call: .; clone_size: .; v_call: TRBV2; j_call: TRBJ1-4; cdr3_aa: CASRVDSRDNEKLFF; cdr3_nt: TGTGCCAGCAGAGTCGACAGTCGAGATAATGAAAAACTGTTTTTT
d_call: TRBD2; clone_size: .; v_call: TRBV19; j_call: TRBJ2-2; cdr3_aa: CASSMSGTSGSGELFF; cdr3_nt: TGTGCCAGTAGTATGAGCGGGACTAGCGGGAGCGGGGAGCTGTTTTTT
d_call: .; clone_size: .; v_call: TRBV9; j_call: TRBJ2-2; cdr3_aa: CASSVEMAIFAGELFF; cdr3_nt: TGTGCCAGCAGCGTAGAGATGGCTATCTTTGCCGGGGAGCTGTTTTTT
d_call: .; clone_size: .; v_call: TRBV28; j_call: TRBJ2-6; cdr3_aa: CASSLWGRVGSGANVLTF; cdr3_nt: TGTGCCAGCAGTTTATGGGGAAGGGTGGGCTCTGGGGCCAACGTCCTGACTTTC
d_call: TRBD1; clone_size: .; v_call: TRBV5-1; j_call: TRBJ2-2; cdr3_aa: CASSERQGAVTGELFF; cdr3_nt: TGCGCCAGCAGCGAACGACAGGGGGCCGTAACCGGGGAGCTGTTTTTT
d_call: TRBD1; clone_size: .; v_call: TRBV25-1; j_call: TRBJ1-2; cdr3_aa: CASRKDRGVGGYTF; cdr3_nt: TGTGCCAGCAGGAAAGACAGGGGAGTGGGTGGCTACACCTTC
d_call: TRBD1; clone_size: .; v_call: TRBV9; j_call: TRBJ1-5; cdr3_aa: CASSLQGEGQPQHF; cdr3_nt: TGTGCCAGCAGCCTCCAGGGGGAAGGACAGCCCCAGCATTTT
d_call: .; clone_size: .; v_call: TRBV19; j_call: TRBJ1-5; cdr3_aa: CASSIVRAPNQPQHF; cdr3_nt: TGTGCCAGTAGTATAGTCCGGGCCCCTAATCAGCCCCAGCATTTT
d_call: .; clone_size: once; v_call: TRBV25-1; j_call: TRBJ2-1; cdr3_aa: CASSSRGGDEQFF; cdr3_nt: TGTGCCAGCAGTAGCAGGGGGGGCGATGAGCAGTTCTTC
d_call: .; clone_size: .; v_call: TRBV28; j_call: TRBJ2-5; cdr3_aa: CASSSNQETQYF; cdr3_nt: TGTGCCAGCTCCAGTAATCAAGAGACCCAGTACTTC
d_call: .; clone_size: .; v_call: TRBV2; j_call: TRBJ2-1; cdr3_aa: CASSEPRETYNEQFF; cdr3_nt: TGTGCCAGCAGTGAACCCAGGGAGACCTACAATGAGCAGTTCTTC
d_call: TRBD1; clone_size: .; v_call: TRBV28; j_call: TRBJ1-2; cdr3_aa: CASSLPATGGGGYTF; cdr3_nt: TGTGCCAGCAGTTTGCCCGCGACAGGGGGCGGTGGCTACACCTTC
d_call: .; clone_size: once; v_call: TRBV18; j_call: TRBJ2-3; cdr3_aa: CASSPPLRATDTQYF; cdr3_nt: TGTGCCAGCTCACCACCGTTGAGAGCCACAGATACGCAGTATTTT
d_call: .; clone_size: .; v_call: TRBV6-5; j_call: TRBJ1-2; cdr3_aa: CASSLGASTYGYTF; cdr3_nt: TGTGCCAGCAGCCTGGGGGCGTCTACCTATGGCTACACCTTC
d_call: TRBD1; clone_size: .; v_call: TRBV28; j_call: TRBJ2-5; cdr3_aa: CASSDRRDSQETQYF; cdr3_nt: TGTGCCAGCAGTGACCGTCGGGACAGCCAAGAGACCCAGTACTTC
d_call: .; clone_size: .; v_call: TRBV19; j_call: TRBJ1-6; cdr3_aa: CASNSKDNSPLHF; cdr3_nt: TGTGCCAGTAACTCTAAGGATAATTCACCCCTCCACTTT
d_call: .; clone_size: medium-sized; v_call: TRBV5-4; j_call: TRBJ1-6; cdr3_aa: CASSLGGGGSNSPLHF; cdr3_nt: TGTGCCAGCAGCTTGGGGGGCGGCGGGTCTAATTCACCCCTCCACTTT
d_call: .; clone_size: .; v_call: TRBV5-4; j_call: TRBJ2-7; cdr3_aa: CASTEGAGGKEQYF; cdr3_nt: TGTGCCAGCACTGAGGGGGCGGGAGGTAAGGAGCAGTACTTC
d_call: TRBD2; clone_size: .; v_call: TRBV19; j_call: TRBJ2-1; cdr3_aa: CASSTRTSGRMGEQFF; cdr3_nt: TGTGCCAGTAGTACACGGACTAGCGGACGAATGGGTGAGCAGTTCTTC
d_call: .; clone_size: .; v_call: TRBV5-5; j_call: TRBJ2-7; cdr3_aa: CASSLAGTTIEQYF; cdr3_nt: TGTGCCAGCAGCTTGGCGGGGACCACTATCGAGCAGTACTTC
d_call: .; clone_size: .; v_call: TRBV7-2; j_call: TRBJ2-3; cdr3_aa: CASSSGPDTQYF; cdr3_nt: TGTGCCAGCAGCTCGGGGCCAGATACGCAGTATTTT
d_call: .; clone_size: .; v_call: TRBV7-2; j_call: TRBJ1-3; cdr3_aa: CASSRPGEQLSGNTIYF; cdr3_nt: TGTGCCAGCAGCCGTCCAGGAGAACAACTCTCTGGAAACACCATATATTTT
d_call: TRBD1; clone_size: .; v_call: TRBV10-3; j_call: TRBJ1-1; cdr3_aa: CAIRDRAGTEAFF; cdr3_nt: TGTGCCATCAGGGACAGGGCCGGGACTGAAGCTTTCTTT
d_call: .; clone_size: .; v_call: TRBV27; j_call: TRBJ2-6; cdr3_aa: CASSLTRGYTTGANVLTF; cdr3_nt: TGTGCCAGCAGTTTGACTAGGGGGTATACAACTGGGGCCAACGTCCTGACTTTC
d_call: TRBD1; clone_size: .; v_call: TRBV9; j_call: TRBJ1-1; cdr3_aa: CASSEPGGPEAFF; cdr3_nt: TGTGCCAGCAGCGAACCAGGGGGCCCTGAAGCTTTCTTT
d_call: TRBD2; clone_size: .; v_call: TRBV6-4; j_call: TRBJ2-2; cdr3_aa: CASSPTSVTGELFF; cdr3_nt: TGTGCCAGCAGCCCGACTAGCGTAACCGGGGAGCTGTTTTTT
d_call: TRBD2; clone_size: .; v_call: TRBV9; j_call: TRBJ2-2; cdr3_aa: CASSLRTSGGGELFF; cdr3_nt: TGTGCCAGCAGCCTAAGGACTAGCGGCGGGGGGGAGCTGTTTTTT
d_call: TRBD2; clone_size: few; v_call: TRBV7-9; j_call: TRBJ2-2; cdr3_aa: CASADSGFLTGELFF; cdr3_nt: TGTGCCAGCGCGGATAGCGGGTTTTTGACCGGGGAGCTGTTTTTT
d_call: .; clone_size: .; v_call: TRBV25-1; j_call: TRBJ1-3; cdr3_aa: CASSGAGAAYSGNTIYF; cdr3_nt: TGTGCCAGCAGTGGCGCTGGGGCAGCTTACTCTGGAAACACCATATATTTT
d_call: TRBD1; clone_size: .; v_call: TRBV7-2; j_call: TRBJ2-7; cdr3_aa: CASSFQTGMSLPYEQYF; cdr3_nt: TGTGCCAGCAGCTTTCAGACAGGGATGAGTTTGCCCTACGAGCAGTACTTC
d_call: .; clone_size: .; v_call: TRBV5-1; j_call: TRBJ2-7; cdr3_aa: CASSLRPLDYEQYF; cdr3_nt: TGCGCCAGCAGCTTGAGGCCTTTAGACTACGAGCAGTACTTC
d_call: .; clone_size: .; v_call: TRBV4-2; j_call: TRBJ2-3; cdr3_aa: CASSQDPGSTDTQYF; cdr3_nt: TGTGCCAGCAGCCAAGATCCGGGGAGCACAGATACGCAGTATTTT
d_call: TRBD1; clone_size: .; v_call: TRBV6-4; j_call: TRBJ2-2; cdr3_aa: CASSDSTGQNTGELFF; cdr3_nt: TGTGCCAGCAGTGACTCGACAGGGCAAAACACCGGGGAGCTGTTTTTT
d_call: .; clone_size: few; v_call: TRBV2; j_call: TRBJ1-6; cdr3_aa: CASHREGSPLHF; cdr3_nt: TGTGCCAGCCACCGGGAAGGTTCACCCCTCCACTTT
d_call: .; clone_size: .; v_call: TRBV7-8; j_call: TRBJ1-3; cdr3_aa: CASSLVRRGNTIYF; cdr3_nt: TGTGCCAGCAGCTTAGTGAGGCGCGGAAACACCATATATTTT
d_call: TRBD2; clone_size: .; v_call: TRBV13; j_call: TRBJ2-3; cdr3_aa: CASSPLGAGSDTQYF; cdr3_nt: TGTGCCAGCAGCCCACTTGGAGCGGGATCAGATACGCAGTATTTT
d_call: TRBD2; clone_size: .; v_call: TRBV19; j_call: TRBJ2-1; cdr3_aa: CASASGGLNEQFF; cdr3_nt: TGTGCCAGTGCTAGCGGGGGGTTAAATGAGCAGTTCTTC
d_call: .; clone_size: .; v_call: TRBV7-2; j_call: TRBJ1-5; cdr3_aa: CASSSRGGPQPQHF; cdr3_nt: TGTGCCAGCAGCTCCCGCGGGGGCCCTCAGCCCCAGCATTTT
d_call: TRBD2; clone_size: .; v_call: TRBV6-4; j_call: TRBJ2-3; cdr3_aa: CASSERGGTDTQYF; cdr3_nt: TGTGCCAGCAGTGAGCGGGGGGGCACAGATACGCAGTATTTT
d_call: .; clone_size: .; v_call: TRBV13; j_call: TRBJ1-5; cdr3_aa: CASSLGVSSNQPQHF; cdr3_nt: TGTGCCAGCAGCTTAGGAGTTTCTAGCAATCAGCCCCAGCATTTT
d_call: .; clone_size: .; v_call: TRBV7-9; j_call: TRBJ1-1; cdr3_aa: CASSFFEGTEAFF; cdr3_nt: TGTGCCAGCAGCTTCTTTGAGGGCACTGAAGCTTTCTTT
d_call: .; clone_size: .; v_call: TRBV7-9; j_call: TRBJ1-2; cdr3_aa: CASSLAGNYGYTF; cdr3_nt: TGTGCCAGCAGCTTAGCAGGGAACTATGGCTACACCTTC
d_call: .; clone_size: .; v_call: TRBV6-4; j_call: TRBJ1-1; cdr3_aa: CASSDPGGSSTEAFF; cdr3_nt: TGTGCCAGCAGTGATCCTGGGGGGAGTAGCACTGAAGCTTTCTTT